The T cell receptor (beta chain) described here comes from a study of T cells in Graves' hyperthyroidism and ophthalmopathy. General study findings and limits: Ophthalmopathy cases were set apart from stable hyperthyroidism by a 13 V-J model.

Hyperthyroidism patients were newly diagnosed, had disease duration under 2 months, and were aged 18 to 65 years. The diagnostic basis comprised clinical symptoms, serum thyroxine and TRAb, thyroid ultrasound and orbital computed tomography. V lost 6 bases and J 9 bases, leaving 12 bases between the germline ends. CDR3 length: 11 residues. The V gene's germline CDR1 is DFQATT and CDR2 SNEGSKA (reference sequence). There were TCR beta CDR3 regions amplified from RNA transcripts. The HTBI primer set was used in a first-round RT-PCR of the TCR CDR3. TCRdb redid the calling of the multiplex PCR reads with MiXCR, one entry per CDR3 protein. The data hold around 620,000 distinct CDR3 sequences, with roughly 16% observed a single time. Concerning this clonotype itself: The antigen is unknown.

The receptor was derived from a woman in her twenties or thirties with Graves' hyperthyroidism. The genes are TRBV20-1 and TRBJ2-1; D remains unclear. Sequenced: blood. CDR3 amino acids: CSAPYSLEQFF. The DNA of the CDR3 is TGCAGTGCGCCATACAGTCTTGAGCAGTTCTTC.